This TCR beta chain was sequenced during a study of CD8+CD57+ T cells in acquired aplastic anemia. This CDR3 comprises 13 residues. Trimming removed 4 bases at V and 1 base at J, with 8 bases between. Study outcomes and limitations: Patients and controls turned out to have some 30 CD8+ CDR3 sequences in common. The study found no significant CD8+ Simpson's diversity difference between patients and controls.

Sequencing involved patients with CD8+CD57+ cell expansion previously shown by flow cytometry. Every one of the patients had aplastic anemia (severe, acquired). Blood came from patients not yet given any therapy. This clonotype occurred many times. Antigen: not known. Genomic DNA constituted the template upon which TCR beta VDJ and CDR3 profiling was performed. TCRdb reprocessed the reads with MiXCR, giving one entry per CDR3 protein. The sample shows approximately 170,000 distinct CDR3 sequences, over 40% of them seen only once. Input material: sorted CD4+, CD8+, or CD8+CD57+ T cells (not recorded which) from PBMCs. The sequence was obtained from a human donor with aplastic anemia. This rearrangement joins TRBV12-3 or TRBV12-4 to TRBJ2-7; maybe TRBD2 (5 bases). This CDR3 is CASSSRRSYEQYF. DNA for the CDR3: TGTGCCAGCAGTTCCAGGAGGTCCTACGAGCAGTACTTC.